This T cell receptor beta chain was sequenced in a study of shared clonotypes between healthy human individuals. Study background: The study enrolled a couple of women and three men aged 18 to 49.

Comment on this clone: Its specificity is unknown.

The repertoire was sequenced with immunoSEQ multiplex PCR; TCRdb's copy has only in-frame clones and lacks some. In the table there are about 2 million clones, 85% to 95% of which are singletons. Trimming pared 2 bases from V and 8 bases from J, leaving 11 bases between. CDR3 length: 13 residues. CDR1 and CDR2 from the germline V gene are SGHNT and YYREEE (reference sequence). Broader study findings: Represented genetic and exposure-history diversity was restricted by having few donors. Though the depth was large, rarefaction showed that sorted-subset sequencing was incomplete.

Nashville, Tennessee was home to all donors, each a Caucasian adult. The origin of this receptor is a man aged 18 to 30 in good health. V gene TRBV5-4 combines with J gene TRBJ2-1; D may be TRBD2 (5 bases). Sequencing was done on a sample of naive CD4+ T cells sorted from blood. Stated subset: CD45RA+ positively selected. CDR3: CASSLVASDEQFF. DNA of the CDR3: TGTGCCAGCAGCTTAGTAGCGAGCGATGAGCAGTTCTTC.